This T cell receptor (beta chain) was obtained from a study of blood T cell repertoires in COVID-19. Libraries were prepared by immunoSEQ multiplex PCR; TCRdb keeps only in-frame clonotypes and omits some of them. The data show around 140,000 clones, around 80% seen once. CDR1 is SGHNT, CDR2 YYREEE, per germline (reference sequence). Trimming cost V 1 base and J 6 bases, with 13 bases left between them. The CDR3 covers 15 residues. The V call is TRBV5-4, the J call TRBJ2-2; weak D call: TRBD1 (6 bases). The TCR sequence derives from an older woman with acute or convalescent COVID-19. Sequencing was done on a sample of peripheral blood. The CDR3 DNA reads as TGTGCCAGCAGCTTGAAAGAAGAGGGGGCCGGGGAGCTGTTTTTT. It codes for CASSLKEEGAGELFF.